This T cell receptor (beta chain) stems from a study of blood T cell repertoires in COVID-19. The protocol was immunoSEQ multiplex PCR, while the TCRdb copy is restricted to in-frame clones and leaves out a portion. This sample has roughly 150,000 clones; around 82% occur once, and the top ten carry about 3.9%. Germline CDR1 is ENHRY and CDR2 is SYGVKD. The CDR3 contains 16 residues. The chain joins TRBV10-3 to TRBJ1-2, with D maybe TRBD1 (6 bases). This clonotype was obtained from a man in his 60s with acute or convalescent COVID-19. Sequenced sample: peripheral blood. CDR3 sequence (DNA): TGTGCTTCCCGTGCCCCGGGGGGCGATTTGACTGTGGGCTACACCTTC. Its translation is CASRAPGGDLTVGYTF.